The 17 T cell receptor beta chains below all came from one sample that was sequenced in a study of a mutant IDH1 vaccine in newly diagnosed glioma. The data were produced by immunoSEQ multiplex PCR, yet TCRdb's version contains in-frame clones alone and is incomplete. The sample records tens of thousands of clones, roughly 80% being singletons. These TCRs' antigens remain unknown. Noted time point: week 11, during vaccination. Vaccination comprised doses that each held 300 ug of mutant IDH1 20-mer peptide, plus topical imiquimod. Sequenced here: PBMCs, sampled from a glioma patient whose treatment included an IDH1 peptide vaccine. Receptors originate from a woman between 18 and 29 years old with glioma.

The chain has TRBV5-4 and TRBJ2-2; no firm D call. CDR1 is SGHNT, CDR2 YYREEE, per germline (reference sequence). Trimming shortened V by 0 bases and J by 2 bases, and 5 bases separated the two germline ends. This CDR3 contains 14 residues. CDR3 DNA: TGTGCCAGCAGCTTGGGGCTAAACACCGGGGAGCTGTTTTTT. Protein product: CASSLGLNTGELFF.

The chain links TRBV7-8 to TRBJ1-5; D remains unclear. Trimming took 7 bases from V and 1 from J, leaving 14 bases between them. Germline V gene lookup returns CDR1 SGHVS and CDR2 FQNEAQ. The length of the CDR3 is 15 residues. CDR3 coding DNA: TGTGCCAGCACCCCCGACGAAAGAAGCAATCAGCCCCAGCATTTT. It translates to CASTPDERSNQPQHF.

The chain has TRBV27 and TRBJ2-5, with D possibly matching TRBD2 (6 bases). Per germline, CDR1 MNHEY and CDR2 SMNVEV (reference sequence). This CDR3 is 16 amino acids long. Trimming stripped 4 bases from V and 8 bases from J, with 23 bases between. The CDR3: CASSSPNLPGLGTQYF. The CDR3 DNA reads as TGTGCCAGCAGTTCACCTAACCTCCCGGGACTCGGCACCCAGTACTTC.

This clone was seen only a few times. The chain uses TRBV5-5 and TRBJ2-2; a possible D gene is TRBD1 (6 bases). V gave up 5 bases and J gave up 0 bases, with 8 bases separating them. Germline V gene data show CDR1 as SGHKS and CDR2 as YYEKEE (reference sequence). The CDR3 runs 14 residues. The DNA of the CDR3 is TGTGCCAGCAGTCGGACAGCGAACACCGGGGAGCTGTTTTTT. As protein: CASSRTANTGELFF.

The rearrangement links TRBV6-1 to TRBJ2-5; 11 nucleotides align to TRBD1. The V segment lost 2 bases and the J segment 6 bases; nucleotides outside the gene matches: 8. CDR3 length: 16 amino acids. The germline gives CDR1 MNHNS, CDR2 SASEGT. The CDR3 sequence: CASSERRTGGAQTQYF. DNA of the CDR3: TGTGCCAGCAGTGAAAGGAGGACAGGGGGCGCACAGACCCAGTACTTC.

The V gene is TRBV28, the J gene TRBJ2-7, with TRBD2 identical over 8 bases. Germline V gene data show CDR1 as MDHEN and CDR2 as SYDVKM. The length of the CDR3 is 15 residues. With V trimmed by 6 bases and J by 4 bases, 11 bases remained unmatched. The CDR3 spells CASSRLGGVMYEQYF. In nucleotides, the CDR3 is TGTGCCAGCAGCCGACTCGGGGGGGTCATGTACGAGCAGTACTTC.

Only a few counts were recorded for this clone. The chain combines TRBV7-9 with TRBJ2-7; 8 bases align to TRBD2. Germline V gene sequence: CDR1 SEHNR, CDR2 FQNEAQ (reference sequence). This CDR3 comprises 14 residues. The V and J ends lost 3 bases and 5 bases, in that order; junction bases with no gene match: 6. In DNA, the CDR3 is TGTGCCAGCAGCTTTAGCGGGGCTAGCGACGAGCAGTACTTC. Translating gives CASSFSGASDEQYF.

The chain has TRBV28 and TRBJ1-5; D uncertain. Germline CDR1 MDHEN, CDR2 SYDVKM. V gave up 4 bases and J gave up 6 bases, with 10 bases separating them. The CDR3 contains 13 residues. CDR3: CASSSRVGQPQHF. CDR3 bases: TGTGCCAGCAGTTCCCGAGTGGGTCAGCCCCAGCATTTT. The full variable domain, with the rest looked up from reference TRBV28 and TRBJ1-5, is DVKVTQSSRYLVKRTGEKVFLECVQDMDHENMFWYRQDPGLGLRLIYFSYDVKMKEKGDIPEGYSVSREKKERFSLILESASTNQTSMYLCASSSRVGQPQHFGDGTRLSIL.

This clone was recorded once. The V gene is TRBV30, the J gene TRBJ2-3, with 8 bases that match TRBD1. The CDR3 loop spans 16 amino acids. Germline V gene sequence: CDR1 GTSNPN, CDR2 SVGIG (reference sequence). V lost 1 base to trimming and J lost 2 bases; unmatched junction nucleotides: 8. CDR3 nucleotides: TGTGCCTGGAGTGCCCTCGGGACAGGCATCACAGATACGCAGTATTTT. Translated, it gives CAWSALGTGITDTQYF.

The rearrangement joins TRBV29-1 to TRBJ2-1; possible D gene TRBD2, 6 bases. The CDR3 runs to 16 residues. Germline CDR1 reads SQVTM; CDR2 reads ANQGSEA. V lost 7 bases and J 0 bases, leaving 19 bases between the germline ends. The CDR3 bases are TGCAGCGCCGATCGGGCGGGATGGAGCTCCTACAATGAGCAGTTCTTC. This translates into CSADRAGWSSYNEQFF.

The CDR3 DNA reads as TGCGCCAGCAGACACACCAGGGGGGAGCAGTTCTTC. Encoded protein: CASRHTRGEQFF. J is TRBJ2-1 and V is TRBV10-2, with 7 bases fitting TRBD1. V lost 6 bases and J lost 10; bases outside the gene matches: 6. The CDR3 loop spans 12 amino acids. Germline V gives CDR1 WSHSY, CDR2 SAAADI.

The DNA for the CDR3 is TGCGCCAGCAGCTTGACGGGAGGACAGGGGGCTAGGGAGACCCAGTACTTC. Protein product: CASSLTGGQGARETQYF. J is TRBJ2-5 and V is TRBV5-1; TRBD1 agrees at 11 bases. The CDR3 length is 17 residues. V gave up 1 base and J gave up 5 bases; unmatched junction bases: 10. In germline, CDR1 is SGHRS, CDR2 YFSETQ.

As regards this clone: Other DNA sequences of this sample code for an identical CDR3. The chain couples TRBV6-5 to TRBJ2-7, with D perhaps matching TRBD1 (6 bases). V lost 0 bases to trimming and J lost 1 base, with 10 bases between them. Germline loops: CDR1 MNHEY, CDR2 SVGAGI. The CDR3 covers 15 residues. The CDR3 region has the DNA TGTGCCAGCAGTTACTCCAATAGGGGGTCCTACGAGCAGTACTTC. Its protein is CASSYSNRGSYEQYF.

The rearrangement joins TRBV19 to TRBJ1-2; 9 bases line up with TRBD1. Trimming cost V 5 bases and J 4 bases; bases outside gene matches: 11. The CDR3 loop spans 16 amino acids. CDR1 is LNHDA, CDR2 SQIVND, per germline (reference sequence). Here the CDR3 reads CASSASGTGTFYGYTF. As DNA, the CDR3 is TGTGCCAGTAGTGCGAGCGGGACAGGGACATTCTATGGCTACACCTTC.

In this sample, this clone turned up once. V and J are TRBV7-9 and TRBJ2-1, with 9 positions matching TRBD1. Germline V gene lookup returns CDR1 SEHNR and CDR2 FQNEAQ (reference sequence). CDR3 length: 16 amino acids. The ends lost 1 base at V and 4 bases at J; junction bases unmatched: 5. The CDR3 DNA is TGTGCCAGCAGCTTAGGGACAGGGGCTTCGTACAATGAGCAGTTCTTC. This gives the protein CASSLGTGASYNEQFF. Full variable domain (rest looked up from reference TRBV7-9 and TRBJ2-1): DTGVSQNPRHKITKRGQNVTFRCDPISEHNRLYWYRQTLGQGPEFLTYFQNEAQLEKSRLLSDRFSAERPKGSFSTLEIQRTEQGDSAMYLCASSLGTGASYNEQFFGPGTRLTVL.

In this sample, this clone turned up once. CDR3 protein: CASSSPGLAGHEQFF. The CDR3 DNA reads as TGTGCCAGCAGTTCTCCGGGACTAGCAGGTCATGAGCAGTTCTTC. The chain is built from TRBV27 and TRBJ2-1, with TRBD2 matching 9 bases. Germline lookup yields CDR1 MNHEY and CDR2 SMNVEV (reference sequence). V was clipped by 4 bases and J by 8 bases; unmatched bases: 9. This CDR3 contains 15 residues.

The CDR3 spells CASSLHSGNTIYF. DNA for the CDR3: TGTGCCAGCAGCTTGCACTCTGGAAACACCATATATTTT. V usage is TRBV4-2 and J usage is TRBJ1-3; D unresolved. Germline CDR1 and CDR2: LGHNA and YNFKEQ. V lost 5 bases and J 0 bases, leaving 5 bases between the germline ends. The CDR3 length is 13 residues.